This passage covers 30 T cell receptor beta chains from one sample sequenced in a study of cytomegalovirus exposure and HLA in healthy donors. Here immunoSEQ multiplex PCR was the method, and the copy in TCRdb shows in-frame clones only, minus some. This sample has approximately 98,000 clones, with approximately 85% found just once. The sequenced sample was PBMCs. Receptors originate from a woman between 18 and 30 years old in good health and CMV-seronegative.

A single count supports this clone. The chain carries TRBV5-4 and TRBJ2-1; 8 bases fit TRBD2. CDR1 is SGHNT, CDR2 YYREEE, per germline (reference sequence). There are 15 residues in the CDR3. V dropped 4 bases and J dropped 2; count of bases not matched to a gene: 5. In nucleotides, the CDR3 is TGTGCCAGCAGCCCCGGGACTAGTGCCTACAATGAGCAGTTCTTC. This gives the protein CASSPGTSAYNEQFF.

The chain uses TRBV11-2 and TRBJ2-4; 12 nucleotides agree with TRBD2. CDR3 length: 17 amino acids. Germline V CDR1 and CDR2: SGHAT, FQNNGV. V lost 1 base, J lost 8 bases, and 9 bases stayed unmatched. The CDR3 DNA reads as TGTGCCAGCAGCTTAGCCCCCCTAGCGGGGGGGAGGGACATTCAGTACTTC. Translation gives CASSLAPLAGGRDIQYF.

This chain connects TRBV5-6 to TRBJ1-6; 10 bases are shared with TRBD1. The trim removed 0 bases at V and 10 bases at J, leaving 4 bases unmatched. Germline V CDR1 and CDR2: SGHDT, YYEEEE. This CDR3 is built from 15 residues. The CDR3 nucleotides read TGTGCCAGCAGCTTGGGGGGACAGGGGAGGTCACCCCTCCACTTT. Its translation is CASSLGGQGRSPLHF.

This chain joins TRBV27 and TRBJ1-5, with D perhaps TRBD1 (5 bases). This CDR3 comprises 14 residues. V dropped 3 bases and J dropped 3 bases, with 9 bases sitting between them. Germline values: CDR1 MNHEY, CDR2 SMNVEV (reference sequence). The CDR3 DNA is TGTGCCAGCAGTTTGGGGGGTCCCAATCAGCCCCAGCATTTT. The encoded protein is CASSLGGPNQPQHF.

The chain has TRBV30 and TRBJ2-7; D ambiguous. The germline CDR1 and CDR2 sequences are GTSNPN and SVGIG (reference sequence). Deletions cut 0 bases from V and 9 bases from J, with 9 bases between. The CDR3 extends over 11 amino acids. CDR3 region: CAWSVRTGQYF. In nucleotides, the CDR3 is TGTGCCTGGAGTGTACGTACCGGGCAGTACTTC.

This rearrangement joins TRBV4-1 to TRBJ2-1; the D gene is possibly TRBD2 (7 bases). Germline-derived CDR1 and CDR2 are MGHRA and YSYEKL. Trimming shortened V by 0 bases and J by 5 bases, and 11 bases separated the two germline ends. CDR3 length: 15 amino acids. CDR3 loop: CASSQDREGDNEQFF. The DNA for the CDR3 is TGCGCCAGCAGCCAAGATAGGGAGGGGGACAATGAGCAGTTCTTC.

V usage is TRBV2 and J usage is TRBJ2-1; 13 bases are shared with TRBD2. After removal of 6 bases from V and 6 bases from J, the junction contained 11 bases not matched to a gene. Germline V gives CDR1 SNHLY, CDR2 FYNNEI. The CDR3 is 17 residues long. The CDR3 spells CASRGTSGDLRPNEQFF. DNA of the CDR3: TGTGCCAGCAGAGGGACTAGCGGGGATCTCCGGCCCAATGAGCAGTTCTTC. The variable domain in full, with the rest retrieved from reference TRBV2 and TRBJ2-1, is EPEVTQTPSHQVTQMGQEVILRCVPISNHLYFYWYRQILGQKVEFLVSFYNNEISEKSEIFDDQFSVERPDGSNFTLKIRSTKLEDSAMYFCASRGTSGDLRPNEQFFGPGTRLTVL.

J is TRBJ2-5 and V is TRBV28; 7 bases fit TRBD1. V trimming: 6 bases; J trimming: 2 bases; junction bases outside the gene matches: 3. CDR1 is MDHEN, CDR2 SYDVKM, per germline. The CDR3 is made up of 13 amino acids. The CDR3 reads CASRMTGQETQYF. CDR3 coding DNA: TGTGCCAGCAGGATGACAGGGCAAGAGACCCAGTACTTC.

The chain joins TRBV9 to TRBJ2-7; 7 bases line up with TRBD1. The germline CDR1 and CDR2 sequences are SGDLS and YYNGEE. Trimming took 3 bases from V and 0 from J; bases not matched to a gene: 9. The CDR3 has 16 residues. The CDR3 protein is CASSADSGTVSYEQYF. DNA for the CDR3: TGTGCCAGCAGCGCAGATTCCGGGACAGTCTCCTACGAGCAGTACTTC.

This chain joins TRBV7-3 and TRBJ2-3; 11 positions match TRBD2. CDR3 length: 15 amino acids. Germline loops: CDR1 SGHTA, CDR2 FQGTGA. V shed 6 bases and J 6 bases; nucleotides not matched to a gene: 8. This chain's CDR3 is CASSYSGGARDTQYF. The CDR3 DNA reads TGTGCCAGCAGTTATAGCGGGGGGGCCCGGGATACGCAGTATTTT. The whole variable domain, remainder taken from reference TRBV7-3 and TRBJ2-3, is GAGVSQTPSNKVTEKGKYVELRCDPISGHTALYWYRQSLGQGPEFLIYFQGTGAADDSGLPNDRFFAVRPEGSVSTLKIQRTERGDSAVYLCASSYSGGARDTQYFGPGTRLTVL.

This clone was detected only a few times. The V gene is TRBV4-1, the J gene TRBJ2-7; possibly TRBD1 for D (6 bases). V lost 1 base to trimming and J lost 3 bases, with 10 bases between them. This CDR3 spans 14 amino acids. Germline CDR1 and CDR2: MGHRA and YSYEKL. The CDR3 DNA follows: TGCGCCAGCAGCCAAGTCCACAGGGACTACGAGCAGTACTTC. Its protein is CASSQVHRDYEQYF.

In DNA, the CDR3 is TGCAGCGTGGTACCGGGACAGGGCGGCTATGGCTACACCTTC. Translated: CSVVPGQGGYGYTF. V is TRBV29-1 and J is TRBJ1-2; the match to TRBD1 covers 9 bases. Trimming removed 6 bases from V and 4 bases from J; junction bases left unmatched: 9. Germline V gene data show CDR1 as SQVTM and CDR2 as ANQGSEA. The CDR3 runs 14 residues. The entire variable domain, with the rest obtained from reference TRBV29-1 and TRBJ1-2, is as follows: SAVISQKPSRDICQRGTSLTIQCQVDSQVTMMFWYRQQPGQSLTLIATANQGSEATYESGFVIDKFPISRPNLTFSTLTVSNMSPEDSSIYLCSVVPGQGGYGYTFGSGTRLTVV.

The chain links TRBV9 to TRBJ2-1; TRBD1 matches 9 bases. The CDR3 has 14 residues. V gave up 2 bases and J gave up 9 bases; unmatched junction bases: 6. The germline CDR1 and CDR2 sequences are SGDLS and YYNGEE. Here the CDR3 reads CASSVATGGGEQFF. The CDR3 region has the DNA TGTGCCAGCAGCGTGGCGACAGGGGGTGGTGAGCAGTTCTTC.

The chain joins TRBV19 to TRBJ2-7; 9 nucleotides align to TRBD1. V lost 4 bases, J lost 6 bases, and 4 bases stayed unmatched. Per the germline V gene, CDR1 is LNHDA and CDR2 is SQIVND (reference sequence). CDR3 size: 13 residues. The CDR3 nucleotides read TGTGCCAGTAGTAGGGGGACAGGGCGCGAGCAGTACTTC. Translating it yields CASSRGTGREQYF.

This clone came up once. CDR3 DNA: TGCGCCAGCGTGGTCCCAACCGGGACAGGGGGTATGATAGTTGCCTACGAGCAGTACTTC. It translates to CASVVPTGTGGMIVAYEQYF. V usage is TRBV10-1 and J usage is TRBJ2-7, with 11 bases lining up with TRBD1. The CDR3 extends over 20 amino acids. The trim removed 8 bases at V and 2 bases at J, leaving 23 bases unmatched. Germline loops: CDR1 WNHNN, CDR2 SYGVQD (reference sequence).

Only one count was recorded for this clone. This sequence joins TRBV6-6 and TRBJ1-1, with 7 bases identical to TRBD1. Germline loops: CDR1 MNHNY, CDR2 SVGAGI (reference sequence). The CDR3 loop spans 15 amino acids. Germline trimming cut 7 bases from V and 5 bases from J; bases unmatched to any gene: 13. The CDR3 DNA follows: TGTGCCAGCACTGATACTGAGGGGGCTCTTACTGAAGCTTTCTTT. Residues: CASTDTEGALTEAFF.

This clone was detected once. The V gene is TRBV28, the J gene TRBJ2-7; 10 bases map to TRBD2. Germline V lookup: CDR1 MDHEN, CDR2 SYDVKM. Losses at the gene ends were 3 bases for V and 4 bases for J; bases not matched to a gene: 15. This CDR3 spans 18 amino acids. The chain's CDR3 is CASSFERGGTPGSYEQYF. CDR3 bases: TGTGCCAGCAGTTTTGAGCGGGGGGGGACACCTGGAAGTTACGAGCAGTACTTC.

CDR3 protein: CASTRDRGPASNYGYTF. As DNA, the CDR3 is TGTGCCAGCACCAGGGACAGGGGCCCCGCCTCTAACTATGGCTACACCTTC. The gene calls are TRBV28 and TRBJ1-2; 10 bases fit TRBD1. With V trimmed by 7 bases and J by 0 bases, 11 bases remained unmatched. Germline V gene sequence: CDR1 MDHEN, CDR2 SYDVKM. The CDR3 covers 17 residues.

The V and J genes are TRBV5-1 and TRBJ2-7, with a tentative D call TRBD1 (6 bases). There are 13 residues in the CDR3. V dropped 4 bases and J dropped 2 bases, with 10 bases sitting between them. Germline V CDR1 and CDR2: SGHRS, YFSETQ. The CDR3 loop is CASSPGVAYEQYF. CDR3 nucleotides: TGCGCCAGCAGCCCAGGGGTCGCCTACGAGCAGTACTTC. Full variable domain (rest looked up from reference TRBV5-1 and TRBJ2-7): KAGVTQTPRYLIKTRGQQVTLSCSPISGHRSVSWYQQTPGQGLQFLFEYFSETQRNKGNFPGRFSGRQFSNSRSEMNVSTLELGDSALYLCASSPGVAYEQYFGPGTRLTVT.

The V gene is TRBV9, the J gene TRBJ1-5, with a tentative D call TRBD1 (5 bases). The CDR3 length is 14 residues. V gave up 3 bases and J gave up 10 bases, with 17 bases separating them. Germline assignment: CDR1 SGDLS and CDR2 YYNGEE. CDR3 bases: TGTGCCAGCAGCGGGGGGGAGAAGTCTAGCCCCCAGCATTTT. The encoded protein is CASSGGEKSSPQHF.

The J gene is TRBJ2-7, the V gene TRBV28; D might be TRBD2 (5 bases). Germline CDR1 MDHEN, CDR2 SYDVKM. CDR3 size: 14 residues. Trimming pared 5 bases from V and 3 bases from J, leaving 14 bases between. For the CDR3, the DNA is TGTGCCAGCAGTGACGGAGGCGTAGACTACGAGCAGTACTTC. Translating it yields CASSDGGVDYEQYF.

The chain recombines TRBV25-1 with TRBJ2-1; a possible D gene is TRBD2 (5 bases). The CDR3 is 17 residues long. Germline values: CDR1 MGHDK, CDR2 SYGVNS. V lost 1 base and J 8 bases, leaving 21 bases between the germline ends. CDR3 loop: CASSELALAGLSDEQFF. In nucleotides, the CDR3 is TGTGCCAGCAGTGAATTAGCTTTGGCCGGTCTTAGCGATGAGCAGTTCTTC.

J is TRBJ2-3 and V is TRBV5-1; 8 nucleotides align to TRBD1. After removal of 4 bases from V and 10 bases from J, the junction contained 5 bases not matched to a gene. Germline lookup yields CDR1 SGHRS and CDR2 YFSETQ. The CDR3 loop spans 12 amino acids. The CDR3 here is CASSPGTGPQYF. For the CDR3, the DNA is TGCGCCAGCAGCCCAGGGACAGGTCCGCAGTATTTT. Looking up the rest from reference TRBV5-1 and TRBJ2-3 gives the full variable domain: KAGVTQTPRYLIKTRGQQVTLSCSPISGHRSVSWYQQTPGQGLQFLFEYFSETQRNKGNFPGRFSGRQFSNSRSEMNVSTLELGDSALYLCASSPGTGPQYFGPGTRLTVL.

This clone came up once. This rearrangement joins TRBV28 to TRBJ2-7; 9 bases line up with TRBD1. Trimming removed 3 bases from V and 4 bases from J; junction bases left unmatched: 4. Germline V lookup: CDR1 MDHEN, CDR2 SYDVKM. The CDR3 contains 14 residues. CDR3 amino acids: CASSFGQGPYEQYF. CDR3 DNA: TGTGCCAGCAGTTTCGGACAGGGGCCTTACGAGCAGTACTTC.

This sequence joins TRBV27 and TRBJ1-6, with D unresolved. V dropped 8 bases and J dropped 10 bases, with 15 bases sitting between them. CDR1 and CDR2 from the germline V gene are MNHEY and SMNVEV (reference sequence). The CDR3 loop spans 13 amino acids. CDR3 protein: CASLGGINSPLHF. CDR3 bases: TGTGCCAGCTTGGGAGGGATTAACTCACCCCTCCACTTT.

The chain carries TRBV4-1 and TRBJ1-1; D is unresolved. Trimming removed 5 bases from V and 0 bases from J, with 13 bases in between. In germline, CDR1 is MGHRA, CDR2 YSYEKL. CDR3 length: 15 residues. For the CDR3, the DNA is TGCGCCAGCAGCGTGTCAGGATACATGAACACTGAAGCTTTCTTT. Translated: CASSVSGYMNTEAFF.

The V gene is TRBV4-1, the J gene TRBJ2-7; 9 bases agree with TRBD1. J lost 2 bases, V lost 3 bases, and 8 bases had no gene match. Germline lookup yields CDR1 MGHRA and CDR2 YSYEKL. This CDR3 contains 16 residues. Here the CDR3 reads CASSQVEGQGTYEQYF. CDR3 sequence (DNA): TGCGCCAGCAGCCAGGTAGAGGGACAGGGAACCTACGAGCAGTACTTC.

The chain carries TRBV12-5 and TRBJ1-2, with 9 bases lining up with TRBD1. V trimming: 1 base; J trimming: 4 bases; junction bases outside the gene matches: 7. The CDR3 has 16 amino acids. Per the germline V gene, CDR1 is LGHNT and CDR2 is FRNRAP. This chain's CDR3 is CASGLDRDRAIYGYTF. DNA of the CDR3: TGTGCTAGTGGTTTGGATCGGGACAGGGCGATCTATGGCTACACCTTC.

The chain carries TRBV10-1 and TRBJ1-1; possibly TRBD1 for D (5 bases). From germline, CDR1 is WNHNN and CDR2 SYGVQD (reference sequence). The CDR3 has 12 amino acids. V was cut by 9 bases and J by 1 base, with 9 bases left in between. The CDR3 spells CARPGGNTEAFF. CDR3 in DNA: TGCGCCAGGCCGGGGGGGAACACTGAAGCTTTCTTT.

The chain employs TRBV7-3 and TRBJ1-2, with D maybe TRBD1 (5 bases). The V end was cut by 3 bases, the J end by 6 bases, with 17 bases between. The CDR3 is 15 amino acids. Germline values: CDR1 SGHTA, CDR2 FQGTGA. CDR3 amino acids: CASSLTAGGGDGYTF. The CDR3 DNA is TGTGCCAGCAGCTTGACCGCAGGTGGGGGGGATGGCTACACCTTC.